The 17 T cell receptor beta chains given below trace back to one sample, sequenced in a study of beta chain features in type 1 diabetes. These receptors have no known antigen. General study points: Researchers report that Type 1 diabetes patients had moderately but significantly shorter TCRB CDR3s across all four CD4+ subsets.

Sequenced material consisted of expressed TCRB transcripts (all of the isolated RNA was reverse transcribed). TCRdb keeps only in-frame clones here, not all; method: immunoSEQ multiplex PCR. The table has about 740,000 clones, roughly 13% seen once. Sample: naive CD4+ T cells from blood. These receptors all come from a man younger than 35 with type 1 diabetes.

In its sample, this clone was seen a few times. Its ends do not fully match the called genes, so a read error is possible. CDR3 coding DNA: TGTGCCAGCAGTATGACAGGTGACCGAACTACGTTT. Translating it yields CASSMTGDRTTF. The J gene is TRBJ1-1, the V gene TRBV6-4; tentatively, D is TRBD1 (6 bases). The CDR3 covers 12 residues. The V gene's germline CDR1 is MRHNA and CDR2 SNTAGT.

The gene calls are TRBV6-5 and TRBJ2-1; D is uncertain. Trimming left V 4 bases short and J 0 bases short, with 13 bases between. This CDR3 has 16 residues. Germline V lookup: CDR1 MNHEY, CDR2 SVGAGI. The CDR3 sequence: CASSFPYSSSYNEQFF. The CDR3 DNA reads as TGTGCCAGCAGTTTCCCTTACTCCAGCTCCTACAATGAGCAGTTCTTC.

J is TRBJ1-2 and V is TRBV7-9; D uncertain. Germline CDR1 SEHNR, CDR2 FQNEAQ (reference sequence). The CDR3 extends over 13 amino acids. Trimming removed 4 bases at V and 2 bases at J, with 8 bases between. CDR3 DNA: TGTGCCAGCAGCTCCGGGCCGAACTATGGCTACACCTTC. This translates into CASSSGPNYGYTF.

This clone was observed a few times. The chain is built from TRBV30 and TRBJ2-3, with 7 bases fitting TRBD2. The CDR3 runs 17 residues. Trimming took 1 base from V and 5 from J; bases not matched to a gene: 15. Germline CDR1 is GTSNPN and CDR2 is SVGIG (reference sequence). The chain's CDR3 is CAWSGGELWTRIDTQYF. The CDR3 region has the DNA TGTGCCTGGAGTGGCGGGGAACTTTGGACTAGAATAGATACGCAGTATTTT.

The table lists this clone with a few counts. J is TRBJ2-2 and V is TRBV2, with D tentatively TRBD2 (6 bases). This CDR3 comprises 15 residues. The germline V gene encodes CDR1 SNHLY and CDR2 FYNNEI. V lost 6 bases and J 1 base, leaving 12 bases between the germline ends. CDR3 amino acids: CASRVADLNTGELFF. The CDR3 bases are TGTGCCAGCAGGGTAGCGGACCTGAACACCGGGGAGCTGTTTTTT. Full variable domain (outside the CDR3, taken from reference TRBV2 and TRBJ2-2): EPEVTQTPSHQVTQMGQEVILRCVPISNHLYFYWYRQILGQKVEFLVSFYNNEISEKSEIFDDQFSVERPDGSNFTLKIRSTKLEDSAMYFCASRVADLNTGELFFGEGSRLTVL.

This chain connects TRBV7-2 to TRBJ1-1; TRBD1 is a possible D gene (6 bases). The CDR3 is 17 residues long. Trimming removed 3 bases from V and 0 bases from J, with 17 bases in between. Germline V gene lookup returns CDR1 SGHTA and CDR2 FQGNSA. The CDR3 here is CASSLPEQGPLNTEAFF. CDR3 in DNA: TGTGCCAGCAGCTTGCCCGAACAGGGCCCCTTGAACACTGAAGCTTTCTTT.

Notes on this clone: This specimen includes other DNA sequences encoding the same CDR3. The chain is built from TRBV7-7 and TRBJ1-5; D remains unclear. The CDR3 spans 13 residues. V lost 1 base and J 6 bases, leaving 7 bases between the germline ends. Looked up from germline, CDR1 is SSHAT and CDR2 is FNYEAQ (reference sequence). CDR3 in amino acids: CASSLDEGQPQHF. Here the CDR3 DNA reads TGTGCCAGCAGCTTAGATGAGGGTCAGCCCCAGCATTTT.

There are a few counts of this clone. The gene calls are TRBV27 and TRBJ2-7; 8 nucleotides agree with TRBD1. The CDR3 sequence is 14 residues long. V was clipped by 5 bases and J by 5 bases; unmatched bases: 8. CDR1 and CDR2 (germline): MNHEY, SMNVEV (reference sequence). The CDR3 DNA follows: TGTGCCAGCAGTATATTACAGGGGGTGGACGAGCAGTACTTC. Encoded protein: CASSILQGVDEQYF.

The V call is TRBV9, the J call TRBJ2-1; D uncertain. The CDR3 covers 13 residues. The germline CDR1 and CDR2 sequences are SGDLS and YYNGEE. Trimming removed 0 bases from V and 8 bases from J, with 9 bases in between. CDR3 sequence (DNA): TGTGCCAGCAGCGTAGGCTCCCTGGATGAGCAGTTCTTC. Translation gives CASSVGSLDEQFF.

The chain has TRBV5-4 and TRBJ1-2, with a possible D match to TRBD1 (5 bases). In germline, CDR1 is SGHNT, CDR2 YYREEE (reference sequence). With 4 bases removed from V and 0 bases from J, the gap between germline ends came to 16 bases. The CDR3 loop spans 16 amino acids. CDR3 nucleotides: TGTGCCAGCAGCAGGTTTCCGGGGACTACTAACTATGGCTACACCTTC. Translating gives CASSRFPGTTNYGYTF.

The rearrangement joins TRBV13 to TRBJ1-5; TRBD1 agrees at 8 bases. CDR1 PRHDT and CDR2 FYEKMQ come from the germline V gene (reference sequence). The CDR3 covers 17 residues. Germline trimming cut 0 bases from V and 3 bases from J; bases unmatched to any gene: 7. The CDR3 reads CASSLGGQGAPNQPQHF. CDR3 DNA sequence: TGTGCCAGCAGCTTAGGTGGGCAGGGGGCCCCCAATCAGCCCCAGCATTTT. The variable domain in full, completed from reference TRBV13 and TRBJ1-5, reads AAGVIQSPRHLIKEKRETATLKCYPIPRHDTVYWYQQGPGQDPQFLISFYEKMQSDKGSIPDRFSAQQFSDYHSELNMSSLELGDSALYFCASSLGGQGAPNQPQHFGDGTRLSIL.

V usage is TRBV11-3 and J usage is TRBJ2-2, with 7 bases lining up with TRBD1. V was clipped by 6 bases and J by 4 bases; unmatched bases: 5. This CDR3 region has 14 residues. From germline, CDR1 is SGHNT and CDR2 YENEEA. CDR3 loop: CASRLTGATGELFF. CDR3 nucleotides: TGTGCCAGCAGGCTAACAGGGGCCACCGGGGAGCTGTTTTTT.

The chain's CDR3 is CASSEAGGSQETQYF. The CDR3 nucleotides are TGTGCCAGCAGTGAAGCGGGCGGCAGCCAAGAGACCCAGTACTTC. V is TRBV25-1 and J is TRBJ2-5; perhaps TRBD2 as D (5 bases). CDR1 and CDR2 from the germline V gene are MGHDK and SYGVNS. With 2 bases removed from V and 1 base from J, the gap between germline ends came to 11 bases. This CDR3 is 15 amino acids long.

The chain joins TRBV28 to TRBJ2-5; perhaps TRBD2 as D (7 bases). Trimming stripped 8 bases from V and 8 bases from J, with 18 bases between. The CDR3 consists of 13 residues. The germline gives CDR1 MDHEN, CDR2 SYDVKM. The CDR3 nucleotides read TGTGCCAGCCACTCGGGGGGCAGCCGCACCCAGTACTTC. As protein: CASHSGGSRTQYF.

V usage is TRBV15 and J usage is TRBJ1-5, with D tentatively TRBD1 (6 bases). With 5 bases removed from V and 4 bases from J, the gap between germline ends came to 12 bases. Germline V CDR1 and CDR2: LNHNV, YYDKDF (reference sequence). This CDR3 has 14 residues. The CDR3 bases are TGTGCCACCAGCGGACGGACAGTTAATCAGCCCCAGCATTTT. As protein: CATSGRTVNQPQHF.

V and J are TRBV29-1 and TRBJ1-5; 7 bases fit TRBD1. V was clipped by 7 bases and J by 0 bases; unmatched bases: 3. The CDR3 contains 13 residues. Germline values: CDR1 SQVTM, CDR2 ANQGSEA. CDR3 nucleotide sequence: TGCAGCGCACAGGGGAGTAGCAATCAGCCCCAGCATTTT. Its translation is CSAQGSSNQPQHF.

J is TRBJ1-1 and V is TRBV18, with D unclear. The length of the CDR3 is 12 residues. The ends were cut back, 3 bases at V and 10 bases at J, with 12 bases in the middle. Germline V lookup: CDR1 KGHSH, CDR2 LQKENI. The DNA for the CDR3 is TGTGCCAGCTCACCCCGGAGTTCGAGAGCTTTCTTT. Residues: CASSPRSSRAFF.